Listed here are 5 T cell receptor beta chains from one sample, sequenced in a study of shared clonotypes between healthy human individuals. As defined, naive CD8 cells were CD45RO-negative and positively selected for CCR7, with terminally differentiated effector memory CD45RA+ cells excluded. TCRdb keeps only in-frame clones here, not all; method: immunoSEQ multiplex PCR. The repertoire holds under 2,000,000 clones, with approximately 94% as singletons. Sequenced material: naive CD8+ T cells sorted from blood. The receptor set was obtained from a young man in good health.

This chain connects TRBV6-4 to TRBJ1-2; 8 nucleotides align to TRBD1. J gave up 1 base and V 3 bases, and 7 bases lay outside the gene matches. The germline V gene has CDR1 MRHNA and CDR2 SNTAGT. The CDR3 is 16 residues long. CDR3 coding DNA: TGTGCCAGCAGTGATGCGATAGGACAGGGTAACTATGGCTACACCTTC. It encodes CASSDAIGQGNYGYTF.

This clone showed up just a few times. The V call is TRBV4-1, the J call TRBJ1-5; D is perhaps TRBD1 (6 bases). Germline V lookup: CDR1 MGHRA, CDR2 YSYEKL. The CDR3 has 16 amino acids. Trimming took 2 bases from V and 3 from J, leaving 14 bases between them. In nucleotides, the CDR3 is TGCGCCAGCAGCCAATCCGGGACACCATCCAATCAGCCCCAGCATTTT. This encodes CASSQSGTPSNQPQHF.

The CDR3 spells CASRWDHYEQYF. CDR3 nucleotide sequence: TGTGCCAGCAGATGGGATCACTACGAGCAGTACTTC. The chain combines TRBV7-9 with TRBJ2-7; D remains ambiguous. This CDR3 region has 12 residues. Trimming took 6 bases from V and 3 from J, leaving 9 bases between them. CDR1 is SEHNR, CDR2 FQNEAQ, per germline (reference sequence). Together with reference TRBV7-9 and TRBJ2-7, the CDR3 gives the full variable domain: DTGVSQNPRHKITKRGQNVTFRCDPISEHNRLYWYRQTLGQGPEFLTYFQNEAQLEKSRLLSDRFSAERPKGSFSTLEIQRTEQGDSAMYLCASRWDHYEQYFGPGTRLTVT.

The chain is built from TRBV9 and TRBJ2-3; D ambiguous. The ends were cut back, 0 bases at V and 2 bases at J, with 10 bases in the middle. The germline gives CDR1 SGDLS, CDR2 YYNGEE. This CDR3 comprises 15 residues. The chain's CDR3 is CASSVEGAATDTQYF. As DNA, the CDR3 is TGTGCCAGCAGCGTAGAAGGAGCCGCCACAGATACGCAGTATTTT. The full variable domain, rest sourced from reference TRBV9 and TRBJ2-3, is DSGVTQTPKHLITATGQRVTLRCSPRSGDLSVYWYQQSLDQGLQFLIQYYNGEERAKGNILERFSAQQFPDLHSELNLSSLELGDSALYFCASSVEGAATDTQYFGPGTRLTVL.

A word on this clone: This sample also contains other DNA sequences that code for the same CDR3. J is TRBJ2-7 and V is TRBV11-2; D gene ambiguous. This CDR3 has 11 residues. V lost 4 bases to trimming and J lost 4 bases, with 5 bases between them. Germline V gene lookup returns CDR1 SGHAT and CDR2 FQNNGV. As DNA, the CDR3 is TGTGCCAGCAGCTCCGCATACGAGCAGTACTTC. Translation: CASSSAYEQYF.